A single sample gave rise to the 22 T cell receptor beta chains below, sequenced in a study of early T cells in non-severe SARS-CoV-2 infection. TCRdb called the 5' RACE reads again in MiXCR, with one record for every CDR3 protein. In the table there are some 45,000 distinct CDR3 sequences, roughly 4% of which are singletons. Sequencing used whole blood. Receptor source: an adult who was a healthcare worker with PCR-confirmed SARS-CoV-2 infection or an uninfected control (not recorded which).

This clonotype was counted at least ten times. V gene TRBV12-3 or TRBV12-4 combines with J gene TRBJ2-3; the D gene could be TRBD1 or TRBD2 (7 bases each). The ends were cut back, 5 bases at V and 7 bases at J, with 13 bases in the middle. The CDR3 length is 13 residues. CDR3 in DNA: TGTGCCAGCAGTCCCAGGGGGGGGAATACGCAGTATTTT. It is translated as CASSPRGGNTQYF.

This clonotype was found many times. Written as DNA, the CDR3 is TGTGCCAGCTTATATTATTGGGAGCAGTACTTC. It encodes CASLYYWEQYF. The chain links TRBV21-1 to TRBJ2-7. TRBV21-1 is given as a pseudogene. This CDR3 spans 11 amino acids.

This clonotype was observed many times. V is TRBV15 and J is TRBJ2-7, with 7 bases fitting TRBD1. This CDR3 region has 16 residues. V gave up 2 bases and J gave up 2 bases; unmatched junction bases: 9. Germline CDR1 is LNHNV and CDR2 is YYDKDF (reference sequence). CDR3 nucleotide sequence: TGTGCCACCAGCAGACTAACCGGGACAGTCGCCTACGAGCAGTACTTC. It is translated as CATSRLTGTVAYEQYF.

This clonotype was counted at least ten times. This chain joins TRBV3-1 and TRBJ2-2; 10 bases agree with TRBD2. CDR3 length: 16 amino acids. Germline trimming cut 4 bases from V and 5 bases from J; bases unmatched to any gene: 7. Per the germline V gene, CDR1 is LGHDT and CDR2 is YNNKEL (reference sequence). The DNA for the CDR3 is TGTGCCAGCAGCCCCCTAGCGGGAGTTACGACCGGGGAGCTGTTTTTT. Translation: CASSPLAGVTTGELFF.

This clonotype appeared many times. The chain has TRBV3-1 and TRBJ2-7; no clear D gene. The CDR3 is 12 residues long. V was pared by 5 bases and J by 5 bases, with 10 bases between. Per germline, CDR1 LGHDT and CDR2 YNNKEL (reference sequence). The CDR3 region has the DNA TGTGCCAGCAGCTACCGGGTGGACGAGCAGTACTTC. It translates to CASSYRVDEQYF.

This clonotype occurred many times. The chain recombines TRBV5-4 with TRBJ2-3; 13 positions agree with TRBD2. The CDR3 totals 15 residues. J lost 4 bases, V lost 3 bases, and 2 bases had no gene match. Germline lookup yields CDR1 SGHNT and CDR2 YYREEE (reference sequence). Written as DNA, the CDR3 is TGTGCCAGCAGCTCCGGACTAGCGGGGGCAGATACGCAGTATTTT. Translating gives CASSSGLAGADTQYF.

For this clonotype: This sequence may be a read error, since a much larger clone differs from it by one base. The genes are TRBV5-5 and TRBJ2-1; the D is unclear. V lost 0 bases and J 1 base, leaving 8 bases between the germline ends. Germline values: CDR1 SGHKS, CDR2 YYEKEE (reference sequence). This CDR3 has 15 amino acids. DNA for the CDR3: TGTGCCAGCAGCTTGGCGGTCCAATCCTACAATGAGCAGTTCTTC. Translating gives CASSLAVQSYNEQFF.

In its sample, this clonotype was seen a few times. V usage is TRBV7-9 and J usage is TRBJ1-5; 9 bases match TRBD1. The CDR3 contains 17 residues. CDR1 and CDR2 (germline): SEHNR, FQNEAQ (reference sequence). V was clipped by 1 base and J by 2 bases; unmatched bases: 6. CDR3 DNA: TGTGCCAGCAGCTTAGACAGGGGGCTCGTTGGCAATCAGCCCCAGCATTTT. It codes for CASSLDRGLVGNQPQHF.

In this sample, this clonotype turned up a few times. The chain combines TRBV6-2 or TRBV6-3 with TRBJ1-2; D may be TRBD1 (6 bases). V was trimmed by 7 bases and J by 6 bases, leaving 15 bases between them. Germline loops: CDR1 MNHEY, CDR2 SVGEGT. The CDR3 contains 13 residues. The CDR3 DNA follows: TGTGCCAGCATCACCATAGGGGGGCATGGCTACACCTTC. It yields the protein CASITIGGHGYTF.

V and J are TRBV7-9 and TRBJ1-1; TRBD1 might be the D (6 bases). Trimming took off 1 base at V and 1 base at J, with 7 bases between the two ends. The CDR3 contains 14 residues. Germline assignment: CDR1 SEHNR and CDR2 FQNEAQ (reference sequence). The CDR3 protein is CASSLGGQNTEAFF. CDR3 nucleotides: TGTGCCAGCAGCTTAGGGGGACAGAACACTGAAGCTTTCTTT.

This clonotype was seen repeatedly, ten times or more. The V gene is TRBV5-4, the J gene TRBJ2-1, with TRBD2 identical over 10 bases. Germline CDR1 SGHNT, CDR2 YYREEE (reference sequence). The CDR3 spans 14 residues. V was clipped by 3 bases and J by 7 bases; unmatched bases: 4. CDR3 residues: CASSSGLARNEQFF. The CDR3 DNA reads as TGTGCCAGCAGCTCGGGACTAGCGAGAAATGAGCAGTTCTTC.

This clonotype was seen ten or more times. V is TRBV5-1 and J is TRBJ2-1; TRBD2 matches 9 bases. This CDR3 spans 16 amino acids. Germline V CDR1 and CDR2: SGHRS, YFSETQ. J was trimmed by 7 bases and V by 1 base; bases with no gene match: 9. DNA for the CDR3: TGCGCCAGCAGCTTGACTAGCGGGTCCTCCGGGAATGAGCAGTTCTTC. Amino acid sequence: CASSLTSGSSGNEQFF.

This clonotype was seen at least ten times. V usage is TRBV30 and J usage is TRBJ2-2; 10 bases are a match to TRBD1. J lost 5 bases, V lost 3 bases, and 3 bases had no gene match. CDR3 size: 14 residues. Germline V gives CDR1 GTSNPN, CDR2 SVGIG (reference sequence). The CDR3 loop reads CAWRGQGNTGELFF. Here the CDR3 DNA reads TGTGCCTGGAGGGGACAGGGGAATACCGGGGAGCTGTTTTTT.

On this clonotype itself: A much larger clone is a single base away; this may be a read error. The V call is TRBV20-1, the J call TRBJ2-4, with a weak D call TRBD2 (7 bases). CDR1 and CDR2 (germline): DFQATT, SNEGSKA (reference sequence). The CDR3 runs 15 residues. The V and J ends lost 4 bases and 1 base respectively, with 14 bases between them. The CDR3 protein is CSATDGGHAKNIQYF. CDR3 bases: TGCAGTGCTACAGACGGGGGGCACGCCAAAAACATTCAGTACTTC.

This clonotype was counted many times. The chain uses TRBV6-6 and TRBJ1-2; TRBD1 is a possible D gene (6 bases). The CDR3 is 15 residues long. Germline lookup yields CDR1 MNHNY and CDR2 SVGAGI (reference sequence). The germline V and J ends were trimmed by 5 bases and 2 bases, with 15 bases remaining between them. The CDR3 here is CASSPGKTGNYGYTF. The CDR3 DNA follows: TGTGCCAGCAGTCCCGGAAAAACAGGGAACTATGGCTACACCTTC.

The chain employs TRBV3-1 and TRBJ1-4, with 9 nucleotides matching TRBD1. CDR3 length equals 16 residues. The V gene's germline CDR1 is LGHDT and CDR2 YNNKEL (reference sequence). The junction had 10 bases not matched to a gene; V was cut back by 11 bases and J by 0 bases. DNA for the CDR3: TGTGCCTCCAGAAGGGGGACAGGGACAACTAATGAAAAACTGTTTTTT. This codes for CASRRGTGTTNEKLFF.

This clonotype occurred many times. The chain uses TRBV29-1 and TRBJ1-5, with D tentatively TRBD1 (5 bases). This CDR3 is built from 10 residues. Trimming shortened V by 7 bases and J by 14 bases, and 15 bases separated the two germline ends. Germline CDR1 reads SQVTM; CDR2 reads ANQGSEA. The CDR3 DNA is TGCAGCGCCTTTGACAGTTCTGAGCATTTT. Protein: CSAFDSSEHF.

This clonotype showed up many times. The CDR3 coding sequence is TGCAGTGCTACCGGGACTAGCGGCACAGATACGCAGTATTTT. It translates to CSATGTSGTDTQYF. The rearrangement joins TRBV20-1 to TRBJ2-3, with 10 positions matching TRBD2. The CDR3 totals 14 residues. V shed 4 bases and J 1 base; nucleotides not matched to a gene: 2. CDR1 and CDR2 from the germline V gene are DFQATT and SNEGSKA (reference sequence).

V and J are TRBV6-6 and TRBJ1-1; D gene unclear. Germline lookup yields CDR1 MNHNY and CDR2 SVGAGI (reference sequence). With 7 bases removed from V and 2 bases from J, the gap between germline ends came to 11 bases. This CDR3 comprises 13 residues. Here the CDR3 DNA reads TGTGCCAGCAAGGCGGCGGACAACACTGAAGCTTTCTTT. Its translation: CASKAADNTEAFF.

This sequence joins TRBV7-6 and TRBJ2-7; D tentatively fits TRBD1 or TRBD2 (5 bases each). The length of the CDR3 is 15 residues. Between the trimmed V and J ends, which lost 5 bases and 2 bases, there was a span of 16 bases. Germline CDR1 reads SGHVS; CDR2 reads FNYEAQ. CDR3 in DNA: TGTGCCAGCAGCCCAACGGGGCTCAATACCTACGAGCAGTACTTC. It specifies CASSPTGLNTYEQYF.

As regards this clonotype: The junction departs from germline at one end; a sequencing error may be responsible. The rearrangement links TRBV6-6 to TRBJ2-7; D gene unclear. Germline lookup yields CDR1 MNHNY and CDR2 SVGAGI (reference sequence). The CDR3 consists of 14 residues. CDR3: CASTPQANPYEQYF. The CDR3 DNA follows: TGTGCCAGCACCCCCCAGGCGAACCCCTACGAGCAGTACTTT.

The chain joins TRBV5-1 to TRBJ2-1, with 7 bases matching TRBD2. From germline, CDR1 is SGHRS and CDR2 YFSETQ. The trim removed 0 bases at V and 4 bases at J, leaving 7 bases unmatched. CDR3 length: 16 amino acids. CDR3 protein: CASSLAPGRTYNEQFF. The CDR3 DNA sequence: TGCGCCAGCAGCTTGGCTCCCGGGAGGACGTACAATGAGCAGTTCTTC.